One sample yielded the 9 T cell receptor beta chains listed below, sequenced in a study of CXCR3-negative and CXCR3-positive naive CD8 T cells. Regarding the study as a whole: TRB CDR3s of CXCR3-positive naive cells were more hydrophobic than those of CXCR3-negative naive cells.

TRB cDNA libraries were made by UMI-labeled 5' RACE. With the 5' RACE reads reprocessed, TCRdb shows one record per CDR3 protein and no DNA. The ten most abundant clones cover around 5% of a sample with roughly 63,000 distinct CDR3 sequences. These receptors are not linked to any known antigen. Sequencing was done on a sample of naive CXCR3+ CD8+ T cells from blood. Subset described: CD45RO-CCR7+CD27+CD95- naive CD8+ T cells expressing CXCR3 (TNR3+). The origin of the receptors is a human donor in good health. Some clones in this sample may be carry-over from other donors' samples.

The chain carries TRBV20-1 and TRBJ1-1. The germline gives CDR1 DFQATT, CDR2 SNEGSKA (reference sequence). The CDR3 consists of 14 residues. CDR3 loop: CSAWDRYMNTEAFF.

The rearrangement uses TRBV6-5 and TRBJ2-4; TCRdb selects TRBD1, and the lack of DNA leaves this call unchecked. This CDR3 contains 14 residues. The germline V gene has CDR1 MNHEY and CDR2 SVGAGI. CDR3 sequence: CASRDDRGENIQYF.

CDR3 sequence: CASSRARSYEQYF. The chain recombines TRBV13 with TRBJ2-7. This CDR3 has 13 amino acids. Germline assignment: CDR1 PRHDT and CDR2 FYEKMQ (reference sequence).

This rearrangement joins TRBV6-5 to TRBJ2-7; lacking DNA, the TRBD2 call made by TCRdb goes unchecked. Germline values: CDR1 MNHEY, CDR2 SVGAGI. This CDR3 comprises 15 residues. The CDR3 sequence is CASSLGRVIPYEQYF.

The chain joins TRBV7-8 to TRBJ2-3; lacking DNA, the TRBD2 call made by TCRdb goes unchecked. The CDR3 totals 16 residues. Germline CDR1 is SGHVS and CDR2 is FQNEAQ. Here the CDR3 reads CASSSGLAGRTDTQYF.

The chain links TRBV7-9 to TRBJ2-3. CDR3 size: 14 residues. Looked up from germline, CDR1 is SEHNR and CDR2 is FQNEAQ (reference sequence). The CDR3 region is CASSLDSYTDTQYF.

The chain links TRBV7-9 to TRBJ1-6. CDR1 and CDR2 (germline): SEHNR, FQNEAQ (reference sequence). The CDR3 loop spans 15 amino acids. The CDR3 loop reads CASSLEGQDNSPLHF.

The chain recombines TRBV5-6 with TRBJ2-7; TCRdb gives TRBD1 as the D gene, but with no DNA this cannot be confirmed. This CDR3 is 14 amino acids long. Germline V gives CDR1 SGHDT, CDR2 YYEEEE. The CDR3 is CASTSRGVSYEQYF.

This rearrangement joins TRBV4-3 to TRBJ2-1. Germline V lookup: CDR1 LGHNA, CDR2 YSLEER. The CDR3 length is 16 residues. The CDR3 loop is CASSQDIFGQANEQFF.